This T cell receptor beta chain stems from a study of neurological immune-mediated disorders. Overall study results and limits: Falling below healthy controls, multiple sclerosis showed the least TCR clonal expansion, while HTLV-1-associated myelopathy showed the most.

The cDNA was generated through 5'RACE incorporating 10-nucleotide random UMIs. TCRdb itself ran the 5' RACE reads through MiXCR, one entry per CDR3 protein. The sample consists of 40,000 or so distinct CDR3 sequences, approximately 12% of them appearing once. Germline assignment: CDR1 DFQATT and CDR2 SNEGSKA (reference sequence). The CDR3 has 13 amino acids. Trimming shortened V by 5 bases and J by 5 bases, and 15 bases separated the two germline ends. The time point here: technical triplicate 1. With respect to this clonotype: Its antigen remains unidentified.

The origin of this receptor is a man aged 55 to 70 with HTLV-1-associated myelopathy (HAM/TSP). This chain links TRBV20-1 with TRBJ2-5; D ambiguous. The sequenced sample consisted of PBMCs. The CDR3 nucleotides read TGCAGTGCTCCCAAGGCCGGTGCGGAGACCCAGTACTTC. Residues: CSAPKAGAETQYF.